Listed here are 13 T cell receptor beta chains from one sample, sequenced in a study of CD8 T cells in ankylosing spondylitis. Findings and caveats of the study: Apparently characteristic of ankylosing spondylitis blood was a TCR beta motif (about eight highly homologous variants).

Their target antigens are unknown. TCRdb redid the calling of the 5' RACE reads with MiXCR, one entry per CDR3 protein. The data contain 200,000 to 250,000 distinct CDR3 sequences, around 7.9% of them singletons. The sequenced sample consisted of blood, either unsorted or a sorted T cell fraction (not recorded which). These receptor sequences come from a male donor with ankylosing spondylitis.

In this sample, this clonotype turned up many times. This chain joins TRBV7-8 and TRBJ2-3, with D perhaps given as TRBD1 or TRBD2 (5 bases each). Deletions cut 5 bases from V and 0 bases from J, with 15 bases between. Germline CDR1 is SGHVS and CDR2 is FQNEAQ. CDR3 length: 16 amino acids. For the CDR3, the DNA is TGTGCCAGCAGCCTACTCAGGGACCGAAGCACAGATACGCAGTATTTT. It specifies CASSLLRDRSTDTQYF.

Many counts were recorded for this clonotype. The V call is TRBV5-1, the J call TRBJ2-1, with D perhaps TRBD2 (6 bases). The CDR3 loop spans 16 amino acids. The V end was cut by 0 bases, the J end by 4 bases, with 14 bases between. CDR1 SGHRS and CDR2 YFSETQ come from the germline V gene. Here the CDR3 DNA reads TGCGCCAGCAGCTTGGCCTCGGCTAGCGCATACAATGAGCAGTTCTTC. Encoded protein: CASSLASASAYNEQFF. The variable domain in full, with the rest retrieved from reference TRBV5-1 and TRBJ2-1, is KAGVTQTPRYLIKTRGQQVTLSCSPISGHRSVSWYQQTPGQGLQFLFEYFSETQRNKGNFPGRFSGRQFSNSRSEMNVSTLELGDSALYLCASSLASASAYNEQFFGPGTRLTVL.

Remarks on this clonotype: A junction end diverges from the germline sequence, so it may reflect a read error. The rearrangement uses TRBV18 and TRBJ2-2; no clear D. The CDR3 runs to 14 residues. Germline values: CDR1 KGHSH, CDR2 LQKENI. CDR3 nucleotide sequence: TGTGCCAGCTCGCCACGATTAAACACCGGGGAGCTGTTTTTT. Protein sequence: CASSPRLNTGELFF.

This clonotype was recorded many times. The genes are TRBV6-2 or TRBV6-3 and TRBJ2-1; TRBD2 agrees at 12 bases. Germline values: CDR1 MNHEY, CDR2 SVGEGT. V shed 6 bases, J shed 10 bases, and the junction held 7 bases outside the gene matches. The CDR3 runs 14 residues. This CDR3 reads CASSQLAGGLEQFF. CDR3 DNA sequence: TGTGCCAGCAGCCAACTAGCGGGAGGACTCGAGCAGTTCTTC.

This clonotype was counted ten times or more. V usage is TRBV27 and J usage is TRBJ1-2, with a possible D match to TRBD1 (6 bases). Germline V gives CDR1 MNHEY, CDR2 SMNVEV (reference sequence). Trimming pared 0 bases from V and 2 bases from J, leaving 10 bases between. This CDR3 has 15 amino acids. The CDR3 DNA sequence: TGTGCCAGCAGTTTATCTGTAACAGGGAACTATGGCTACACCTTC. Its translation is CASSLSVTGNYGYTF.

This clonotype was detected many times. The rearrangement uses TRBV12-3 or TRBV12-4 and TRBJ2-7; 11 positions match TRBD1. With 6 bases clipped from V and 3 bases from J, the junction kept 4 bases outside the gene matches. The CDR3 consists of 14 residues. CDR3 protein: CASRGTGGNYEQYF. The DNA of the CDR3 is TGTGCCAGCAGAGGGACAGGGGGTAACTACGAGCAGTACTTC.

This clonotype appeared many times. The rearrangement uses TRBV7-2 and TRBJ2-2, with 10 bases lining up with TRBD2. The CDR3 has 15 amino acids. The germline V gene encodes CDR1 SGHTA and CDR2 FQGNSA. J gave up 3 bases and V 6 bases, and 4 bases lay outside the gene matches. In DNA, the CDR3 is TGTGCCAGCAGTCGGACTAGCGGTTACACCGGGGAGCTGTTTTTT. Its protein is CASSRTSGYTGELFF.

For this clonotype: A much bigger clone sits one base away, suggesting this may be a read error. The chain uses TRBV7-8 and TRBJ2-7; D unclear. Trimming removed 5 bases from V and 2 bases from J, with 10 bases in between. Germline lookup yields CDR1 SGHVS and CDR2 FQNEAQ. The CDR3 has 13 residues. In DNA, the CDR3 is TGTGCCAGCAGCCCTAGACTTACCTACGAGCAGTACTTC. Translating it yields CASSPRLTYEQYF. The full variable domain, rest sourced from reference TRBV7-8 and TRBJ2-7, is GAGVSQSPRYKVAKRGQDVALRCDPISGHVSLFWYQQALGQGPEFLTYFQNEAQLDKSGLPSDRFFAERPEGSVSTLKIQRTQQEDSAVYLCASSPRLTYEQYFGPGTRLTVT.

The rearrangement links TRBV27 to TRBJ1-2; 7 bases map to TRBD1. J was trimmed by 1 base and V by 4 bases; bases with no gene match: 3. This CDR3 region has 14 residues. Germline V lookup: CDR1 MNHEY, CDR2 SMNVEV (reference sequence). The CDR3 coding sequence is TGTGCCAGCAGTTCCACAGGGGTTAACTATGGCTACACCTTC. It is translated as CASSSTGVNYGYTF.

This clonotype has at least ten counts. The rearrangement uses TRBV10-3 and TRBJ2-1; TRBD2 agrees at 8 bases. Germline V CDR1 and CDR2: ENHRY, SYGVKD. CDR3 length: 16 amino acids. The junction had 8 bases not matched to a gene; V was cut back by 0 bases and J by 7 bases. The CDR3 DNA reads TGTGCCATCAGTGAGTCACGTGCCGGGGGGGAGAATGAGCAGTTCTTC. This codes for CAISESRAGGENEQFF.

This clonotype has only a few counts. This chain connects TRBV7-9 to TRBJ2-3; D assignment may be TRBD1 or TRBD2 (5 bases each). V was cut by 5 bases and J by 1 base, with 13 bases left in between. Germline V gene sequence: CDR1 SEHNR, CDR2 FQNEAQ (reference sequence). The CDR3 length is 15 residues. CDR3 amino acids: CASSPGPGGTDTQYF. CDR3 in DNA: TGTGCCAGCAGCCCGGGGCCCGGGGGCACAGATACGCAGTATTTT.

Ten or more counts support this clonotype. The V and J genes are TRBV28 and TRBJ2-3, with D possibly being TRBD2 (6 bases). Germline-derived CDR1 and CDR2 are MDHEN and SYDVKM. The CDR3 totals 13 residues. V was trimmed by 3 bases and J by 12 bases, leaving 16 bases between them. CDR3 loop: CASSFPTSSLQYF. As DNA, the CDR3 is TGTGCCAGCAGTTTCCCAACTAGCTCCCTACAGTATTTT.

This clonotype was seen ten or more times. V is TRBV6-5 and J is TRBJ1-6; D is unresolved. The germline V gene has CDR1 MNHEY and CDR2 SVGAGI. The CDR3 sequence is 19 residues long. V lost 4 bases, J lost 0 bases, and 19 bases lay in between. Here the CDR3 reads CASSSKSGSWSSYNSPLHF. The CDR3 nucleotides are TGTGCCAGCAGTTCAAAGTCCGGGTCCTGGAGCTCCTATAATTCACCCCTCCACTTT.